The clone carrying this T cell receptor beta chain turned up a few times. The antigen remains undetermined. Template switching, a step in the protocol, added a universal primer site, and cDNA carried unique molecular identifiers. TCRdb itself ran the 5' RACE reads through MiXCR, one entry per CDR3 protein. Counted here are 1.5 million to 2 million distinct CDR3 sequences, about 32% occurring once; the ten biggest clones make up 0.27%. These data come from a study of identical twins. The CDR3 is made up of 15 amino acids. Germline V CDR1 and CDR2: SQVTM, ANQGSEA. The study's findings and limits: The study found that models underestimated out-of-frame TCR alpha sharing in monozygotic twins.

Sequenced sample: cord blood. The V call is TRBV29-1, the J call TRBJ2-5; 13 nucleotides align to TRBD2. The J call may be incorrect, as the DNA end agrees better with TRBJ2-7. This receptor was taken from a newborn girl in good health. DNA for the CDR3: TGCAGCGCTACGACTAGCGGGAGGATCGGCTACGAGCAGTACTTC. It encodes CSATTSGRIGYEQYF.